These 21 T cell receptor beta chains share one sample of origin, sequenced in a study of beta chain features in type 1 diabetes (dated by TCRdb to 2016 to 2018). Points the paper makes about the study in general: Type 1 diabetes patients showed a moderate but significant shortening of TCRB CDR3 length in all four CD4+ subsets.

Libraries were constructed by the immunoSEQ multiplex PCR assay. The entire amount of isolated RNA was reverse transcribed using the High Capacity cDNA Reverse Transcription Kit, so the sequenced TCRB transcripts were expressed ones. In TCRdb, the immuneACCESS table is reduced to in-frame sequences with V and J assigned. These tables do not hold every clone; where another copy was compared, an unresolved V gene accounts for under half, and the others remain unexplained. The sample table holds fewer than 55,000 clones, of which roughly two fifths were seen once. The ten most abundant clones make up about 1.5% of the sample. Their antigens remain unidentified. Sequenced material: Tregs from blood. This specimen's cell subset or site label, interpreted: regulatory CD4+ T cells. The origin of the receptors is a man aged 30 to 39 with type 1 diabetes.

This clone was seen a handful of times. Other DNA sequences in the same sample also yield this CDR3. This sequence joins TRBV5-6 and TRBJ2-2, with D maybe TRBD1 (6 bases). CDR3 length equals 15 residues. The germline gives CDR1 SGHDT, CDR2 YYEEEE. The V gene lost 2 bases and the J gene lost 1 base, with 9 bases spanning the gap. CDR3 nucleotides: TGTGCCAGCAGCTTCCAGGGGATGAACACCGGGGAGCTGTTTTTT. Translated, it gives CASSFQGMNTGELFF.

The J gene is TRBJ2-3, the V gene TRBV6-1, with D perhaps matching TRBD2 (6 bases). V gave up 9 bases and J gave up 4 bases, with 17 bases separating them. The germline gives CDR1 MNHNS, CDR2 SASEGT. The CDR3 is 14 amino acids. CDR3 sequence: CASKRDLASDTQYF. CDR3 nucleotide sequence: TGTGCCAGTAAACGGGACTTAGCGTCAGATACGCAGTATTTT.

This chain links TRBV19 with TRBJ1-2; 8 bases line up with TRBD1. Looked up from germline, CDR1 is LNHDA and CDR2 is SQIVND (reference sequence). The CDR3 length is 14 residues. V shed 4 bases, J shed 5 bases, and the junction held 6 bases outside the gene matches. CDR3 in DNA: TGTGCCAGTAGTAGACTTCAGGGGGCGTATGGCTACACCTTC. Translated, it gives CASSRLQGAYGYTF. The whole variable domain, filled in from reference TRBV19 and TRBJ1-2, reads DGGITQSPKYLFRKEGQNVTLSCEQNLNHDAMYWYRQDPGQGLRLIYYSQIVNDFQKGDIAEGYSVSREKKESFPLTVTSAQKNPTAFYLCASSRLQGAYGYTFGSGTRLTVV.

The chain couples TRBV7-2 to TRBJ2-2; no firm D call. In germline, CDR1 is SGHTA, CDR2 FQGNSA. CDR3 length: 14 residues. The V end lost 5 bases, the J end lost 7 bases, and 14 bases lay between the germline ends. The CDR3: CASSQVFSDGELFF. The CDR3 DNA sequence: TGTGCCAGCAGCCAAGTGTTTTCAGACGGGGAGCTGTTTTTT.

The chain has TRBV6-1 and TRBJ2-3, with 9 bases fitting TRBD1. CDR1 MNHNS and CDR2 SASEGT come from the germline V gene. The junction had 3 bases not matched to a gene; V was cut back by 6 bases and J by 2 bases. This CDR3 comprises 14 residues. The CDR3 DNA is TGTGCCAGCAGGGACAGGGGATACACAGATACGCAGTATTTT. This translates into CASRDRGYTDTQYF.

The chain is built from TRBV7-2 and TRBJ1-5; D unresolved. The CDR3 covers 18 residues. CDR1 is SGHTA and CDR2 is FQGNSA in the germline V gene. V lost 1 base, J lost 0 bases, and 16 bases lay in between. CDR3 amino acids: CASSLGSLRKNSNQPQHF. The CDR3 DNA is TGTGCCAGCAGCTTAGGATCCCTCAGAAAAAATAGCAATCAGCCCCAGCATTTT.

V usage is TRBV6-5 and J usage is TRBJ1-5; 7 positions match TRBD1. V was clipped by 6 bases and J by 0 bases; unmatched bases: 5. CDR3 size: 15 residues. Germline V gene data show CDR1 as MNHEY and CDR2 as SVGAGI. The CDR3 here is CASRRQGRSNQPQHF. As DNA, the CDR3 is TGTGCCAGCAGGCGACAGGGACGTAGCAATCAGCCCCAGCATTTT.

By sample share, this clone is medium-sized. This chain joins TRBV28 and TRBJ2-7; TRBD1 aligns across 8 bases. Germline V lookup: CDR1 MDHEN, CDR2 SYDVKM. V gave up 6 bases and J gave up 4 bases; unmatched junction bases: 8. This CDR3 has 14 amino acids. CDR3 sequence reads: CASRDGQGVYEQYF. The CDR3 region has the DNA TGTGCCAGCAGGGATGGACAGGGAGTGTACGAGCAGTACTTC. The full variable domain, its missing parts supplied by reference TRBV28 and TRBJ2-7, is DVKVTQSSRYLVKRTGEKVFLECVQDMDHENMFWYRQDPGLGLRLIYFSYDVKMKEKGDIPEGYSVSREKKERFSLILESASTNQTSMYLCASRDGQGVYEQYFGPGTRLTVT.

The V gene is TRBV19, the J gene TRBJ2-6, with a tentative D call TRBD1 (5 bases). There are 16 residues in the CDR3. Germline CDR1 LNHDA, CDR2 SQIVND (reference sequence). Trimming pared 5 bases from V and 1 base from J, leaving 12 bases between. CDR3 protein: CASSAAGRSGANVLTF. CDR3 nucleotides: TGTGCCAGTAGTGCTGCAGGGCGGTCTGGGGCCAACGTCCTGACTTTC. The full variable domain, with the rest looked up from reference TRBV19 and TRBJ2-6, is DGGITQSPKYLFRKEGQNVTLSCEQNLNHDAMYWYRQDPGQGLRLIYYSQIVNDFQKGDIAEGYSVSREKKESFPLTVTSAQKNPTAFYLCASSAAGRSGANVLTFGAGSRLTVL.

V and J are TRBV4-3 and TRBJ1-6; weak D call: TRBD1 (5 bases). Germline lookup yields CDR1 LGHNA and CDR2 YSLEER. The length of the CDR3 is 15 residues. V was pared by 0 bases and J by 8 bases, with 11 bases between. CDR3 region: CASSQDNPRDSPLHF. CDR3 bases: TGCGCCAGCAGCCAAGATAACCCCAGGGATTCACCCCTCCACTTT.

V and J are TRBV6-5 and TRBJ2-1, with 13 bases identical to TRBD2. The CDR3 has 14 amino acids. Germline loops: CDR1 MNHEY, CDR2 SVGAGI. V was pared by 8 bases and J by 7 bases, with 5 bases of the junction left unmatched. CDR3 in amino acids: CASGGTSGENEQFF. As DNA, the CDR3 is TGTGCCAGCGGGGGGACTAGCGGGGAAAATGAGCAGTTCTTC.

V is TRBV6-6 and J is TRBJ2-4, with D possibly matching TRBD2 (6 bases). This CDR3 has 15 amino acids. Germline values: CDR1 MNHNY, CDR2 SVGAGI (reference sequence). V was shortened by 2 bases and J by 3 bases, with 11 bases between the two germline ends. In nucleotides, the CDR3 is TGTGCCAGCAGTTACCGGAGGGATAGCAAAAACATTCAGTACTTC. It is translated as CASSYRRDSKNIQYF.

This chain connects TRBV7-2 to TRBJ2-7; 12 nucleotides line up with TRBD2. Per germline, CDR1 SGHTA and CDR2 FQGNSA. The CDR3 length is 15 residues. V lost 5 bases, J lost 1 base, and 3 bases stayed unmatched. CDR3 in DNA: TGTGCCAGCAGCCGCCTAGCGGGAGGGTCCTACGAGCAGTACTTC. This translates into CASSRLAGGSYEQYF. Complete variable domain (other parts from reference TRBV7-2 and TRBJ2-7): GAGVSQSPSNKVTEKGKDVELRCDPISGHTALYWYRQSLGQGLEFLIYFQGNSAPDKSGLPSDRFSAERTGGSVSTLTIQRTQQEDSAVYLCASSRLAGGSYEQYFGPGTRLTVT.

The V call is TRBV6-1, the J call TRBJ1-1; no firm D call. The V and J ends lost 4 bases and 1 base respectively, with 10 bases between them. CDR3 length: 14 amino acids. Looked up from germline, CDR1 is MNHNS and CDR2 is SASEGT. As DNA, the CDR3 is TGTGCCAGCAGTGCGGAGGGTACGAACACTGAAGCTTTCTTT. Its protein product is CASSAEGTNTEAFF.

CDR3 residues: CASSLPGGNQPQHF. In DNA, the CDR3 is TGTGCCAGCAGTCTCCCGGGAGGTAATCAGCCCCAGCATTTT. The chain has TRBV6-1 and TRBJ1-5; D is uncertain. The germline gives CDR1 MNHNS, CDR2 SASEGT. V lost 5 bases and J lost 4, with 12 bases in between. The CDR3 is 14 residues long.

The chain recombines TRBV6-1 with TRBJ1-5; D gene unclear. The CDR3 loop spans 14 amino acids. V was trimmed by 6 bases and J by 2 bases, leaving 11 bases between them. Germline V lookup: CDR1 MNHNS, CDR2 SASEGT. For the CDR3, the DNA is TGTGCCAGCAGGTTCGTGCAGGGCAATCAGCCCCAGCATTTT. It encodes CASRFVQGNQPQHF.

This clone was seen more than once but under ten times. V usage is TRBV28 and J usage is TRBJ2-7; D remains ambiguous. From germline, CDR1 is MDHEN and CDR2 SYDVKM. V shed 8 bases and J shed 4 bases, with 12 bases lying between them. CDR3 length: 12 amino acids. CDR3 nucleotides: TGTGCCAGCCATCGGCTAGGTTACGAGCAGTACTTC. Translation: CASHRLGYEQYF.

V is TRBV5-1 and J is TRBJ2-7; perhaps TRBD2 as D (6 bases). Germline V lookup: CDR1 SGHRS, CDR2 YFSETQ. V was cut by 0 bases and J by 4 bases, with 14 bases left in between. The CDR3 covers 15 residues. The CDR3 DNA is TGCGCCAGCAGCTTGGACAGTGCGGGAAGGTACGAGCAGTACTTC. This encodes CASSLDSAGRYEQYF. Full variable domain (rest looked up from reference TRBV5-1 and TRBJ2-7): KAGVTQTPRYLIKTRGQQVTLSCSPISGHRSVSWYQQTPGQGLQFLFEYFSETQRNKGNFPGRFSGRQFSNSRSEMNVSTLELGDSALYLCASSLDSAGRYEQYFGPGTRLTVT.

The CDR3: CASTEQGVGEDTIYF. DNA for the CDR3: TGTGCCAGCACAGAACAGGGGGTAGGGGAGGACACCATATATTTT. The chain employs TRBV6-1 and TRBJ1-3, with 8 bases aligning to TRBD1. CDR1 is MNHNS and CDR2 is SASEGT in the germline V gene. With V trimmed by 7 bases and J by 8 bases, 13 bases remained unmatched. The CDR3 loop spans 15 amino acids.

This clone has only one observation. The V gene is TRBV6-1, the J gene TRBJ1-5; 9 bases align to TRBD1. Germline CDR1 and CDR2: MNHNS and SASEGT. CDR3 size: 16 residues. Trimming removed 2 bases from V and 7 bases from J; junction bases left unmatched: 9. The CDR3 reads CASSESGTGLFQPQHF. The DNA for the CDR3 is TGTGCCAGCAGTGAATCCGGGACAGGGTTGTTCCAGCCCCAGCATTTT.

This clone was recorded a few times. The V call is TRBV19, the J call TRBJ1-1; D possibly corresponds to TRBD1 (5 bases). Germline loops: CDR1 LNHDA, CDR2 SQIVND (reference sequence). V lost 3 bases to trimming and J lost 1 base, with 15 bases between them. The CDR3 is 16 amino acids. Here the CDR3 reads CASSMRGGPKNTEAFF. The CDR3 nucleotides are TGTGCCAGTAGTATGCGGGGGGGTCCCAAGAACACTGAAGCTTTCTTT. The variable domain in full, completed from reference TRBV19 and TRBJ1-1, reads DGGITQSPKYLFRKEGQNVTLSCEQNLNHDAMYWYRQDPGQGLRLIYYSQIVNDFQKGDIAEGYSVSREKKESFPLTVTSAQKNPTAFYLCASSMRGGPKNTEAFFGQGTRLTVV.